Given below is one T cell receptor (beta chain) in context. This record comes from a study of blood T cell repertoires in COVID-19. The CDR3 extends over 12 amino acids. Germline V gene data show CDR1 as LGHDT and CDR2 as YNNKEL (reference sequence). Trimming pared 4 bases from V and 7 bases from J, leaving 5 bases between. Under the authors' procedure: Amplification of reference gene primers was used by the study to estimate nucleated cell counts. Clones were sequenced by immunoSEQ multiplex PCR, and TCRdb holds only the in-frame ones, with some missing. The V and J calls and clone size come from that table; D and trimming were worked out from the DNA. The sample lists 120,000 to 150,000 clones, roughly 86% occurring once.

The V and J genes are TRBV3-1 (or the pseudogene TRBV3-2) and TRBJ1-6; no firm D call. Sequenced input: PBMCs or T cells enriched from blood (not recorded which). The source of this sequence is a woman between 45 and 60 years old with acute COVID-19. CDR3 sequence (DNA): TGTGCCAGCAGCCCGCAGAATTCACCCCTCCACTTT. Its protein product is CASSPQNSPLHF.